The 30 T cell receptor beta chains reported below all come from one sample, sequenced in a study of T cells after yellow fever vaccination. TCRdb called the 5' RACE reads again in MiXCR, with one record for every CDR3 protein. The sample contains some 670,000 distinct CDR3 sequences, over 9% of which appear only once. Sequenced material: PBMCs, taken on the day of the yellow fever booster vaccination. The receptor source for this set is a man aged 25-45 years who received the YFV17D yellow fever vaccine.

CDR3 coding DNA: TGCAGTGCTAGAGATTGGACAGGGCAGTACGAGCAGTACTTC. Translated, it gives CSARDWTGQYEQYF. J is TRBJ2-7 and V is TRBV20-1, with TRBD1 matching over 8 bases. V lost 0 bases, J lost 4 bases, and 5 bases stayed unmatched. Germline V lookup: CDR1 DFQATT, CDR2 SNEGSKA (reference sequence). The CDR3 contains 14 residues.

Only a few counts were recorded for this clonotype. The chain has TRBV6-1 and TRBJ2-5, with D unclear. In germline, CDR1 is MNHNS, CDR2 SASEGT. The CDR3 is 13 amino acids. V lost 2 bases and J 4 bases, leaving 8 bases between the germline ends. The CDR3 loop is CASSENVRETQYF. The DNA of the CDR3 is TGTGCCAGCAGTGAAAACGTCAGAGAGACCCAGTACTTC.

This clonotype was counted only a few times. The rearrangement joins TRBV20-1 to TRBJ2-5; D is unclear. This CDR3 comprises 13 residues. Trimming pared 6 bases from V and 2 bases from J, leaving 13 bases between. Germline assignment: CDR1 DFQATT and CDR2 SNEGSKA (reference sequence). The CDR3 coding sequence is TGCAGTGCACCGAAGATAGAACAAGAGACCCAGTACTTC. Translation gives CSAPKIEQETQYF.

The chain has TRBV11-2 and TRBJ1-3; a weak D match, TRBD1 (5 bases). Germline V gives CDR1 SGHAT, CDR2 FQNNGV. With 5 bases removed from V and 6 bases from J, the gap between germline ends came to 11 bases. The CDR3 has 13 amino acids. CDR3 in amino acids: CASSAGPENTIYF. CDR3 DNA sequence: TGTGCCAGCAGCGCGGGACCAGAAAACACCATATATTTT.

This clonotype was counted between two and nine times. The chain couples TRBV5-5 to TRBJ2-1, with TRBD2 as a possible D gene (5 bases). Germline V lookup: CDR1 SGHKS, CDR2 YYEKEE (reference sequence). Trimming pared 0 bases from V and 6 bases from J, leaving 13 bases between. This CDR3 region has 15 residues. The CDR3 region is CASSLGASLGNEQFF. CDR3 in DNA: TGTGCCAGCAGCTTGGGGGCTAGCTTGGGCAATGAGCAGTTCTTC.

This clonotype has at least ten counts. The gene calls are TRBV7-2 and TRBJ2-5; 13 bases match TRBD2. The CDR3 is 17 residues long. J lost 4 bases, V lost 5 bases, and 10 bases had no gene match. Germline V CDR1 and CDR2: SGHTA, FQGNSA. The CDR3 nucleotides read TGTGCCAGCAGCCCACTGAGACTAGCGGGAGGAAGAGAGACCCAGTACTTC. Encoded protein: CASSPLRLAGGRETQYF.

The V and J genes are TRBV20-1 and TRBJ1-1; D ambiguous. This CDR3 contains 13 residues. The V end lost 3 bases, the J end lost 1 base, and 9 bases lay between the germline ends. Germline CDR1 reads DFQATT; CDR2 reads SNEGSKA (reference sequence). CDR3 in DNA: TGCAGTGCTAGGGACGGATCGAACACTGAAGCTTTCTTT. It is translated as CSARDGSNTEAFF.

In its sample, this clonotype was seen a few times. The chain couples TRBV15 to TRBJ1-5; D unclear. This CDR3 is 16 amino acids long. CDR1 is LNHNV and CDR2 is YYDKDF in the germline V gene (reference sequence). The germline V and J ends were trimmed by 1 base and 0 bases, with 10 bases remaining between them. The CDR3 sequence: CATSRVFGDSNQPQHF. For the CDR3, the DNA is TGTGCCACCAGCAGAGTTTTTGGGGATAGCAATCAGCCCCAGCATTTT.

This clonotype showed up just a few times. The chain employs TRBV5-1 and TRBJ1-1, with 7 bases fitting TRBD1. V gave up 3 bases and J gave up 2 bases; unmatched junction bases: 4. CDR1 and CDR2 from the germline V gene are SGHRS and YFSETQ. This CDR3 has 14 residues. The DNA for the CDR3 is TGCGCCAGCAGCTCGGGACAGACAAACACTGAAGCTTTCTTT. Its protein product is CASSSGQTNTEAFF.

The J gene is TRBJ2-7, the V gene TRBV5-5; 11 nucleotides match TRBD2. The V gene's germline CDR1 is SGHKS and CDR2 YYEKEE (reference sequence). CDR3 length: 15 amino acids. After removal of 4 bases from V and 4 bases from J, the junction contained 7 bases not matched to a gene. This CDR3 is CASSGGTSGLYEQYF. DNA for the CDR3: TGTGCCAGCAGCGGCGGGACTAGCGGTCTTTACGAGCAGTACTTC.

This clonotype was seen repeatedly, ten times or more. In DNA, the CDR3 is TGCAGCGTTGGAGGGACAGACACCTACGAGCAGTACTTC. Its protein product is CSVGGTDTYEQYF. The V gene is TRBV29-1, the J gene TRBJ2-7; 7 nucleotides match TRBD1. Germline V gene sequence: CDR1 SQVTM, CDR2 ANQGSEA. V trimming: 4 bases; J trimming: 2 bases; junction bases outside the gene matches: 5. This CDR3 has 13 amino acids.

The chain employs TRBV28 and TRBJ2-3; no reliable D call. Germline CDR1 and CDR2: MDHEN and SYDVKM. Trimming left V 7 bases short and J 1 base short, with 12 bases between. There are 14 residues in the CDR3. CDR3 DNA sequence: TGTGCCAGCATCGGCAGTGGGGGCACAGATACGCAGTATTTT. This codes for CASIGSGGTDTQYF.

The chain joins TRBV10-2 to TRBJ2-1, with 9 bases that match TRBD2. CDR1 is WSHSY and CDR2 is SAAADI in the germline V gene. The CDR3 has 15 amino acids. J gave up 2 bases and V 4 bases, and 3 bases lay outside the gene matches. The CDR3 sequence is CASSAGTSPYNEQFF. DNA of the CDR3: TGCGCCAGCAGTGCCGGGACTAGCCCCTACAATGAGCAGTTCTTC.

In its sample, this clonotype was seen a few times. The rearrangement joins TRBV2 to TRBJ2-2, with no clear D. Trimming took 8 bases from V and 0 from J, leaving 13 bases between them. Germline V gene lookup returns CDR1 SNHLY and CDR2 FYNNEI. This CDR3 contains 15 residues. CDR3 DNA sequence: TGTGCCAGCTGGCCACGGACCTCGAACACCGGGGAGCTGTTTTTT. Translated, it gives CASWPRTSNTGELFF.

This clonotype was seen a few times. V gene TRBV12-3 or TRBV12-4 combines with J gene TRBJ1-5; maybe TRBD1 (6 bases). Trimming removed 2 bases at V and 4 bases at J, with 9 bases between. The CDR3 length is 14 residues. The CDR3 DNA reads as TGTGCCAGCAGTTTACAGGGGAGGAATCAGCCCCAGCATTTT. Translated, it gives CASSLQGRNQPQHF.

This clonotype was counted a few times. The rearrangement joins TRBV12-3 or TRBV12-4 to TRBJ1-4; D is unclear. CDR3 size: 15 residues. The ends were cut back, 6 bases at V and 1 base at J, with 12 bases in the middle. In nucleotides, the CDR3 is TGTGCCAGCAGGCCCTCGGGGAGAACTAATGAAAAACTGTTTTTT. Amino acids: CASRPSGRTNEKLFF.

This clonotype was detected only a few times. The chain employs TRBV20-1 and TRBJ2-1, with unresolved D. Germline V gene lookup returns CDR1 DFQATT and CDR2 SNEGSKA (reference sequence). The CDR3 runs 14 residues. V dropped 3 bases and J dropped 0 bases, with 9 bases sitting between them. The CDR3 DNA sequence: TGCAGTGCTAGTGAGGTCGCCTCCTACAATGAGCAGTTCTTC. It yields the protein CSASEVASYNEQFF.

The sample holds a few counts of this clonotype. The rearrangement joins TRBV29-1 to TRBJ2-1, with D perhaps TRBD2 (6 bases). Germline CDR1 is SQVTM and CDR2 is ANQGSEA. Trimming pared 8 bases from V and 3 bases from J, leaving 17 bases between. This CDR3 spans 14 amino acids. The DNA of the CDR3 is TGCAGCTGTGGGGGTGGGGAGGTCTACAATGAGCAGTTCTTC. Translated, it gives CSCGGGEVYNEQFF.

This clonotype has a count of ten or more. The CDR3 nucleotides are TGTGCCAGCAGCTACCTAGCGGGGATACAGACCCAGTACTTC. It encodes CASSYLAGIQTQYF. The J gene is TRBJ2-5, the V gene TRBV7-8; TRBD2 aligns across 9 bases. With 4 bases clipped from V and 6 bases from J, the junction kept 6 bases outside the gene matches. The V gene's germline CDR1 is SGHVS and CDR2 FQNEAQ. This CDR3 is built from 14 residues.

This clonotype came up a few times. The CDR3 sequence is CASSPGGTSGRKTQYF. DNA for the CDR3: TGCGCCAGCAGCCCCGGCGGGACTAGCGGGAGAAAGACCCAGTACTTC. The chain has TRBV5-1 and TRBJ2-5, with 14 bases fitting TRBD2. CDR3 size: 16 residues. V was pared by 4 bases and J by 6 bases, with 8 bases of the junction left unmatched. CDR1 is SGHRS and CDR2 is YFSETQ in the germline V gene.

The chain uses TRBV11-2 and TRBJ2-7; 11 bases agree with TRBD2. Unmatched junction bases numbered 4, after V lost 0 bases and J lost 3 bases. CDR3 length: 16 amino acids. Germline-derived CDR1 and CDR2 are SGHAT and FQNNGV. In nucleotides, the CDR3 is TGTGCCAGCAGCTTAGAAGGGACTAGCGGAGTCTACGAGCAGTACTTC. Amino acids: CASSLEGTSGVYEQYF.

In this sample, this clonotype turned up a few times. The V and J genes are TRBV20-1 and TRBJ2-7; no clear D. The germline V gene has CDR1 DFQATT and CDR2 SNEGSKA (reference sequence). Trimming took 6 bases from V and 4 from J, leaving 10 bases between them. This CDR3 is 11 amino acids long. CDR3 bases: TGCAGTGCCAGGACGTGGTACGAGCAGTACTTC. The encoded protein is CSARTWYEQYF.

V and J are TRBV7-2 and TRBJ2-7, with 8 nucleotides matching TRBD2. CDR3 size: 13 residues. CDR1 is SGHTA and CDR2 is FQGNSA in the germline V gene. With V trimmed by 4 bases and J by 8 bases, 7 bases remained unmatched. The CDR3 region has the DNA TGTGCCAGCAGCTCAACTAGCGGAGCCCAGCAGTACTTC. Amino acid sequence: CASSSTSGAQQYF.

This clonotype was detected only a few times. CDR3 coding DNA: TGTGCCAGCAGCCGCGGACAGGGGGGTGAAAAACTGTTTTTT. Its protein is CASSRGQGGEKLFF. The chain recombines TRBV7-2 with TRBJ1-4; TRBD1 matches 10 bases. Germline CDR1 SGHTA, CDR2 FQGNSA. Trimming at V came to 5 bases and at J to 7 bases, leaving 4 bases not matched to a gene. The CDR3 is 14 amino acids.

The sample holds a few counts of this clonotype. This chain links TRBV7-8 with TRBJ2-1, with D uncertain. The germline gives CDR1 SGHVS, CDR2 FQNEAQ. This CDR3 has 16 residues. V lost 1 base to trimming and J lost 0 bases, with 10 bases between them. CDR3 coding DNA: TGTGCCAGCAGCTTAGTTGGGGAAAGCTCCTACAATGAGCAGTTCTTC. Protein: CASSLVGESSYNEQFF.

This clonotype was seen only a few times. In DNA form, the CDR3 reads TGTGCCAGCAGCCAGACAGTGTCCCCCGCGGGTGAGCAGTTCTTC. It yields the protein CASSQTVSPAGEQFF. The chain uses TRBV5-5 and TRBJ2-1, with D perhaps given as TRBD1 or TRBD2 (5 bases each). Germline CDR1 and CDR2: SGHKS and YYEKEE (reference sequence). The CDR3 spans 15 residues. V was cut by 4 bases and J by 9 bases, with 20 bases left in between.

As concerns this clonotype: The junction does not match germline at one end; this may be a read error. V and J are TRBV27 and TRBJ2-7, with D perhaps being TRBD1 or TRBD2 (5 bases each). Germline V gives CDR1 MNHEY, CDR2 SMNVEV (reference sequence). This CDR3 has 12 residues. In DNA form, the CDR3 reads TGTGCCAGCAGTTTATACCGGGGCCCGATAACATTC. The encoded protein is CASSLYRGPITF.

V and J are TRBV10-3 and TRBJ1-1; D remains ambiguous. Germline V gene data show CDR1 as ENHRY and CDR2 as SYGVKD. CDR3 size: 14 residues. Between the trimmed V and J ends, which lost 6 bases and 0 bases, there was a span of 11 bases. The CDR3 sequence is CAIRGRAVNTEAFF. CDR3 in DNA: TGTGCCATCAGGGGGAGGGCGGTGAACACTGAAGCTTTCTTT.

The chain has TRBV7-2 and TRBJ2-5; possible D gene TRBD2, 6 bases. Germline V gene lookup returns CDR1 SGHTA and CDR2 FQGNSA. V lost 6 bases, J lost 1 base, and 15 bases lay in between. The CDR3 extends over 15 amino acids. CDR3 protein: CASRSAVAVQETQYF. For the CDR3, the DNA is TGTGCCAGCAGGTCCGCGGTAGCGGTCCAAGAGACCCAGTACTTC.

Only a few counts were recorded for this clonotype. This sequence joins TRBV11-2 and TRBJ2-2; 11 bases are shared with TRBD1. The CDR3 runs to 16 residues. Trimming cost V 4 bases and J 3 bases; bases outside gene matches: 4. Germline CDR1 SGHAT, CDR2 FQNNGV. In nucleotides, the CDR3 is TGTGCCAGCAGCTCTTTGGGACAGGGGGACACCGGGGAGCTGTTTTTT. This codes for CASSSLGQGDTGELFF.